The sequence of this TCR beta chain was determined in a study of T-cell memory formation after mild COVID-19. Study-wide background: Largely donor-specific sequence clusters came from two donors. General study points: Day 15 to 85 contracting clones showed balanced CD4/CD8; day 15 to 37 expanders favored CD4+. Whether day 37 second-wave clones are SARS-CoV-2-specific was not confirmed. Contracting CD4+ clones were located mainly in CM and EM, and CD8+ clones in EMRA.

As regards this clonotype: Its antigen is currently unknown.

TCRdb reanalysed the 5' RACE reads using MiXCR and keeps one entry per CDR3 protein. Among under 400,000 distinct CDR3 sequences, 25% to 30% were seen once, and the ten largest hold approximately 12%. Material for sequencing was PBMCs or a T cell subset sorted from them (not recorded which). The source is an adult woman who had mild COVID-19 (a few samples of this study predate the infection). Cell type and time point are not known.

The CDR3 nucleotides read TGTGCCAGCAGCTCCTACAGTAATTCACCCCTCCACTTT. Encoded protein: CASSSYSNSPLHF. The V and J genes are TRBV7-2 and TRBJ1-6; D is undetermined. V was trimmed by 4 bases and J by 6 bases, leaving 7 bases between them. CDR3 size: 13 residues. Germline lookup yields CDR1 SGHTA and CDR2 FQGNSA.